A selection of T cell receptor beta chains follows, all from one sample in a study of vaccination effects on CD4 cells after COVID-19. What these receptors recognize is not known. Measured with immunoSEQ multiplex PCR; TCRdb has only the in-frame clones, and not every one. Of under 60,000 clones listed, 50% to 80% were seen once; the top ten hold 4.5% to 6%. Sequenced here: CD4+ T cells from PBMCs cultured without peptide, sampled before COVID-19 vaccination. All receptors come from a human donor who received a COVID-19 vaccine. The CDR3 runs from the conserved cysteine through the conserved F or W. D genes are given only for firm matches. Clone sizes are given selectively: once, few, many, or a class where the clone is expanded.

j_call	d_call	clone_size	v_call	cdr3_aa	cdr3_nt
TRBJ1-1	-	-	TRBV5-1	CASSLVRGSEAFF	TGCGCCAGCAGCTTGGTACGGGGTTCTGAAGCTTTCTTT
TRBJ2-7	-	few	TRBV6-2/TRBV6-3	CASSSLRDASSYEQYF	TGTGCCAGCAGTTCCCTCCGGGACGCGAGCTCCTACGAGCAGTACTTC
TRBJ1-2	-	few	TRBV27	CASSLSTGRIYGYTF	TGTGCCAGCAGTTTATCGACTGGACGGATCTATGGCTACACCTTC
TRBJ2-2	-	-	TRBV2	CASRLATNTGELFF	TGTGCCAGCAGGCTAGCGACGAACACCGGGGAGCTGTTTTTT
TRBJ1-2	TRBD1	-	TRBV10-3	CAISDPRGRYGYTF	TGTGCCATCAGTGACCCCAGGGGGCGCTATGGCTACACCTTC
TRBJ2-1	TRBD2	few	TRBV10-3	CAISPAGGREQFF	TGTGCCATCAGTCCAGCGGGAGGACGCGAGCAGTTCTTC
TRBJ2-7	TRBD2	-	TRBV10-3	CAIRVAGDSYEQYF	TGTGCCATCAGGGTAGCGGGCGACTCCTACGAGCAGTACTTC
TRBJ1-6	TRBD1	-	TRBV5-8	CASVDWAGGNSPLHF	TGTGCCTCCGTCGATTGGGCAGGGGGGAATTCACCCCTCCACTTT
TRBJ1-1	-	-	TRBV6-1	CASSEAGGNTEAFF	TGTGCCAGCAGTGAAGCAGGGGGGAACACTGAAGCTTTCTTT
TRBJ1-2	-	-	TRBV6-1	CASSESFYGYTF	TGTGCCAGCAGTGAAAGTTTCTATGGCTACACCTTC
TRBJ1-2	-	-	TRBV9	CASSDTLTGGGYGYTF	TGTGCCAGCAGCGACACCCTCACTGGCGGTGGCTATGGCTACACCTTC
TRBJ1-5	TRBD1	-	TRBV2	CASASDRGSHQPQHF	TGTGCCAGCGCTTCGGACAGGGGCTCCCATCAGCCCCAGCATTTT
TRBJ1-2	TRBD1	-	TRBV18	CASSPTGANYGYTF	TGTGCCAGCTCACCGACAGGGGCTAACTATGGCTACACCTTC